Listed below are T cell receptor beta chains from one sample, sequenced in a study of metastatic and nonmetastatic thyroid tumors. TCRdb reassembled clones from the PCR reads with MiXCR. The sample contains 15,000 or so clones, roughly 32% of which appear only once. The sequenced sample was blood. Source of these receptors: a female donor with papillary thyroid cancer or a benign thyroid nodule (not recorded which). Some clones in this sample may be carry-over from other donors' samples. Each CDR3 is given without its conserved first and last residue. Each record gives: CDR3 protein, CDR3 length, V gene.

CDR3: AWSGQGGQPQH
length: 11
V: TRBV30

CDR3: ASSIGLASYNEQF
length: 13
V: TRBV5-4

CDR3: ASSLEGSANTGELF
length: 14
V: TRBV5-1

CDR3: ASSEGWASGGNEQF
length: 14
V: TRBV2

CDR3: ASRPRTGANTGERF
length: 14
V: TRBV5-1

CDR3: ASSPPFGRQGGDTQY
length: 15
V: TRBV18

CDR3: ASSHFDRIEQY
length: 11
V: TRBV7-9

CDR3: ASSQEGTGEAF
length: 11
V: TRBV3-1

CDR3: ASSPRQGTPGNTIY
length: 14
V: TRBV27

CDR3: ASGLGGLARKDTQY
length: 14
V: TRBV12-5

CDR3: ASIPLGRVDGYT
length: 12
V: TRBV6-2/TRBV6-3

CDR3: ASSADRDTDTQY
length: 12
V: TRBV7-7

CDR3: ASRRGQVGNQPQH
length: 13
V: TRBV2

CDR3: ASSYVGANTGELF
length: 13
V: TRBV6-2/TRBV6-3

CDR3: ASSSEGLDTEAF
length: 12
V: TRBV3-1

CDR3: ASIASRQCPGNTIY
length: 14
V: TRBV3-1

CDR3: SARKGLAASYEQY
length: 13
V: TRBV20-1

CDR3: SAKQGTYEQY
length: 10
V: TRBV20-1

CDR3: AISDGQGGDTIY
length: 12
V: TRBV10-3

CDR3: ATSGTGTSEQY
length: 11
V: TRBV27

CDR3: ASSPTPFTYEQY
length: 12
V: TRBV5-1

CDR3: ASIQGQGAPGANVLT
length: 15
V: TRBV6-1

CDR3: ASSANYGYT
length: 9
V: TRBV9

CDR3: AWSRGHQPQH
length: 10
V: TRBV30

CDR3: ASRQYRNTIY
length: 10
V: TRBV6-1

CDR3: ASSLLGAKGGHNEQF
length: 15
V: TRBV7-8

CDR3: ASSSDSYNEQF
length: 11
V: TRBV11-2

CDR3: ASSESGTVYGYT
length: 12
V: TRBV2

CDR3: AISVADGTYYGYT
length: 13
V: TRBV9

CDR3: ASSLSPGTPDHDEQF
length: 15
V: TRBV11-2

CDR3: ASSQGQGRPKNYEQY
length: 15
V: TRBV14

CDR3: ASRLAAGEWTEAF
length: 13
V: TRBV3-1

CDR3: ASSERSGGGGGELF
length: 14
V: TRBV2

CDR3: ASSLAGGYNEQF
length: 12
V: TRBV7-6

CDR3: ASRGTFSTSQH
length: 11
V: TRBV6-2/TRBV6-3

CDR3: ASSSTGGTGYEQY
length: 13
V: TRBV5-1

CDR3: ASSQEGGAGGELF
length: 13
V: TRBV4-2

CDR3: ASSGGSRRLF
length: 10
V: TRBV30

CDR3: ASSSWVVRLGGQPQH
length: 15
V: TRBV6-2/TRBV6-3

CDR3: SARDLTGAGETQY
length: 13
V: TRBV20-1

CDR3: ASSPEVGLNNQPQH
length: 14
V: TRBV27